The rows below give T cell receptor beta chains drawn from one sample of a study of T-cell reconstitution after alpha-beta-depleted transplantation in children. Each CDR3 protein is one row after TCRdb ran MiXCR on the PCR reads. The sample includes around 360,000 distinct CDR3 sequences, 10% of them seen just once. The sequences come from PBMCs from the stem cell graft donor, collected from the stem cell graft. These receptors all come from a human donor who donated a stem cell graft to a child with acute lymphoblastic leukemia. Each CDR3 is given with its conserved first and last residue. The order of the fields is J gene, D gene, clone size, V gene, CDR3 protein, CDR3 DNA. The D gene is left open where the match is weak. Not every row has a clone size; where given, it reads once, few, many or a size class.

j_gene: TRBJ1-2
d_gene: TRBD1
abundance: NA
v_gene: TRBV29-1
CDR3aa: CSVPLDREYGYTF
CDR3nt: TGCAGCGTTCCCCTTGACAGGGAATATGGCTACACCTTC

j_gene: TRBJ2-5
d_gene: TRBD2
abundance: few
v_gene: TRBV7-9
CDR3aa: CASTQWVSGAETQYF
CDR3nt: TGTGCCAGCACCCAATGGGTGAGCGGGGCAGAGACCCAGTACTTC

j_gene: TRBJ1-6
d_gene: NA
abundance: NA
v_gene: TRBV5-1
CDR3aa: CASSVNRVGNSPLHF
CDR3nt: TGCGCCAGCAGCGTCAACAGGGTGGGAAATTCACCCCTCCACTTT

j_gene: TRBJ1-5
d_gene: TRBD1
abundance: few
v_gene: TRBV12-3/TRBV12-4
CDR3aa: CASSLVGLTGGSNQPQHF
CDR3nt: TGTGCCAGCAGTTTAGTGGGGCTGACAGGGGGGAGCAATCAGCCCCAGCATTTT

j_gene: TRBJ2-5
d_gene: NA
abundance: many
v_gene: TRBV15
CDR3aa: CATSRLETQYF
CDR3nt: TGTGCCACCAGCAGGCTGGAGACCCAGTACTTC

j_gene: TRBJ1-1
d_gene: NA
abundance: NA
v_gene: TRBV4-2
CDR3aa: CASSFGDPGTEAFF
CDR3nt: TGTGCCAGCAGTTTTGGGGATCCGGGGACTGAAGCTTTCTTT

j_gene: TRBJ2-3
d_gene: NA
abundance: NA
v_gene: TRBV7-2
CDR3aa: CASSPNKFSTDTQYF
CDR3nt: TGTGCCAGCAGCCCCAATAAATTTAGCACAGATACGCAGTATTTT

j_gene: TRBJ2-2
d_gene: NA
abundance: NA
v_gene: TRBV6-5
CDR3aa: CASSTSGLAGYTGELFF
CDR3nt: NA

j_gene: TRBJ1-3
d_gene: NA
abundance: NA
v_gene: TRBV9
CDR3aa: CASSVGRISGNTIYF
CDR3nt: TGTGCCAGCAGCGTAGGACGGATCTCTGGAAACACCATATATTTT

j_gene: TRBJ2-3
d_gene: TRBD2
abundance: many
v_gene: TRBV7-2
CDR3aa: CASSLVGTSGTADTQYF
CDR3nt: TGTGCCAGCAGCTTAGTAGGCACTAGCGGGACCGCAGATACGCAGTATTTT

j_gene: TRBJ2-7
d_gene: TRBD1
abundance: NA
v_gene: TRBV14
CDR3aa: CASSQVGQGASSYEQYF
CDR3nt: TGTGCCAGCAGCCAAGTGGGACAGGGGGCGTCTTCCTACGAGCAGTACTTC

j_gene: TRBJ2-2
d_gene: TRBD2
abundance: NA
v_gene: TRBV3-1
CDR3aa: CTSSFPGLAGRVTGELFF
CDR3nt: TGTACCAGCAGTTTTCCAGGACTAGCGGGGAGGGTAACCGGGGAGCTGTTTTTT

j_gene: TRBJ2-1
d_gene: NA
abundance: many
v_gene: TRBV7-6
CDR3aa: CASSLDPFSSYNEQFF
CDR3nt: TGTGCCAGCAGCTTAGATCCCTTTAGCTCCTACAATGAGCAGTTCTTC

j_gene: TRBJ2-1
d_gene: TRBD2
abundance: NA
v_gene: TRBV7-9
CDR3aa: CASSLTGLAGEWIF
CDR3nt: TGTGCCAGCAGCTTAACGGGACTAGCGGGAGAATGGATCTTC

j_gene: TRBJ2-3
d_gene: NA
abundance: few
v_gene: TRBV27
CDR3aa: CASSLIGTDTQYF
CDR3nt: TGTGCCAGCAGTTTAATCGGCACAGATACGCAGTATTTT

j_gene: TRBJ2-2
d_gene: NA
abundance: many
v_gene: TRBV5-1
CDR3aa: CASSLAINTGELFF
CDR3nt: TGCGCCAGCAGCTTAGCGATCAACACCGGGGAGCTGTTTTTT

j_gene: TRBJ2-7
d_gene: NA
abundance: few
v_gene: TRBV27
CDR3aa: CASSLLPLGENYEQYF
CDR3nt: TGTGCCAGCAGTTTATTACCCCTGGGGGAGAATTACGAGCAGTACTTC

j_gene: TRBJ2-3
d_gene: TRBD2
abundance: NA
v_gene: TRBV20-1
CDR3aa: CSARAGLAGVRRGTDTQYF
CDR3nt: TGCAGTGCTAGAGCGGGACTAGCGGGAGTTCGTAGGGGCACAGATACGCAGTATTTT

j_gene: TRBJ1-1
d_gene: NA
abundance: many
v_gene: TRBV5-1
CDR3aa: CASTGGLRTEAFF
CDR3nt: TGCGCCAGCACCGGGGGACTCCGCACTGAAGCTTTCTTT

j_gene: TRBJ1-2
d_gene: TRBD1
abundance: few
v_gene: TRBV12-3/TRBV12-4
CDR3aa: CASSRRGWNYGYTF
CDR3nt: TGTGCCAGCTCTCGCAGGGGGTGGAACTATGGCTACACCTTC

j_gene: TRBJ2-5
d_gene: NA
abundance: NA
v_gene: TRBV6-1
CDR3aa: CASSQGYQETQYF
CDR3nt: TGTGCCAGCAGCCAGGGGTACCAAGAGACCCAGTACTTC

j_gene: TRBJ1-6
d_gene: NA
abundance: NA
v_gene: TRBV25-1
CDR3aa: CASSEWGTGPNSPLHF
CDR3nt: TGTGCCAGCAGTGAATGGGGGACTGGCCCGAATTCACCCCTCCACTTT

j_gene: TRBJ2-5
d_gene: NA
abundance: many
v_gene: TRBV7-2
CDR3aa: CASSLRTSTQETQYF
CDR3nt: TGTGCCAGCAGCTTAAGGACTTCGACCCAAGAGACCCAGTACTTC

j_gene: TRBJ2-7
d_gene: TRBD1
abundance: NA
v_gene: TRBV15
CDR3aa: CATSSPGQAYEQYF
CDR3nt: TGTGCCACCAGCAGCCCGGGACAGGCCTACGAGCAGTACTTC

j_gene: TRBJ2-7
d_gene: NA
abundance: many
v_gene: TRBV29-1
CDR3aa: CSVEGSSYEQYF
CDR3nt: TGCAGCGTTGAGGGATCTTCCTACGAGCAGTACTTC

j_gene: TRBJ1-5
d_gene: NA
abundance: NA
v_gene: TRBV2
CDR3aa: CASSDSLSNQPQHF
CDR3nt: TGTGCCAGCAGTGACAGCCTTAGCAATCAGCCCCAGCATTTT

j_gene: TRBJ2-1
d_gene: TRBD2
abundance: NA
v_gene: TRBV29-1
CDR3aa: CSAREDDEQFF
CDR3nt: TGCAGCGCACGGGAGGACGATGAGCAGTTCTTC

j_gene: TRBJ2-1
d_gene: NA
abundance: NA
v_gene: TRBV18
CDR3aa: CVSSPSGNEQFF
CDR3nt: TGTGTCAGCTCACCCTCCGGCAATGAGCAGTTCTTC

j_gene: TRBJ1-5
d_gene: NA
abundance: many
v_gene: TRBV12-3/TRBV12-4
CDR3aa: CASRQANQPQHF
CDR3nt: TGTGCCAGCAGACAGGCAAATCAGCCCCAGCATTTT

j_gene: TRBJ2-3
d_gene: TRBD1
abundance: many
v_gene: TRBV7-9
CDR3aa: CASSPWDRGTDTQYF
CDR3nt: TGTGCCAGCAGCCCTTGGGACAGGGGCACAGATACGCAGTATTTT

j_gene: TRBJ1-5
d_gene: NA
abundance: NA
v_gene: TRBV6-4
CDR3aa: CASIRQPQHF
CDR3nt: TGTGCCAGCATAAGACAGCCCCAGCATTTT

j_gene: TRBJ1-3
d_gene: NA
abundance: few
v_gene: TRBV30
CDR3aa: CAWSARGGPGNTIYF
CDR3nt: TGTGCCTGGAGTGCCCGAGGGGGACCTGGAAACACCATATATTTT

j_gene: TRBJ2-7
d_gene: TRBD1
abundance: few
v_gene: TRBV20-1
CDR3aa: CSVLSKGQGYEQYF
CDR3nt: TGCAGTGTTCTTAGTAAGGGACAGGGTTACGAGCAGTACTTC

j_gene: TRBJ2-1
d_gene: TRBD2
abundance: NA
v_gene: TRBV27
CDR3aa: CASSFSVSGGTSSYNEQFF
CDR3nt: TGTGCCAGCAGTTTTTCGGTCTCGGGAGGTACCAGCTCCTACAATGAGCAGTTCTTC

j_gene: TRBJ2-7
d_gene: NA
abundance: few
v_gene: TRBV12-3/TRBV12-4
CDR3aa: CASSLAGAKSEQYF
CDR3nt: TGTGCCAGCAGTTTAGCGGGAGCGAAGAGCGAGCAGTACTTC

j_gene: TRBJ2-2
d_gene: TRBD2
abundance: many
v_gene: TRBV2
CDR3aa: CASRASGSNTGELFF
CDR3nt: TGTGCCAGCAGGGCTAGCGGGTCGAACACCGGGGAGCTGTTTTTT

j_gene: TRBJ2-1
d_gene: NA
abundance: NA
v_gene: TRBV20-1
CDR3aa: CSHYFRGEQFF
CDR3nt: TGCAGCCACTACTTCCGGGGTGAGCAGTTCTTC

j_gene: TRBJ2-1
d_gene: NA
abundance: NA
v_gene: TRBV27
CDR3aa: CASSLGSFYNEQFF
CDR3nt: TGTGCCAGCAGTTTAGGGAGTTTCTACAATGAGCAGTTCTTC

j_gene: TRBJ2-3
d_gene: TRBD2
abundance: many
v_gene: TRBV7-8
CDR3aa: CASSLGRAGGYTQYF
CDR3nt: TGTGCCAGCAGCTTAGGGAGAGCGGGAGGGTATACGCAGTATTTT

j_gene: TRBJ2-7
d_gene: TRBD1
abundance: many
v_gene: TRBV6-2/TRBV6-3
CDR3aa: CASRPDRGSSYEQYF
CDR3nt: TGTGCCAGCAGGCCGGACAGGGGGAGCTCCTACGAGCAGTACTTC

j_gene: TRBJ1-3
d_gene: NA
abundance: NA
v_gene: TRBV15
CDR3aa: CATSRGNGHSGNTIYF
CDR3nt: TGTGCCACCAGCAGAGGGAACGGACACTCTGGAAACACCATATATTTT

j_gene: TRBJ2-1
d_gene: NA
abundance: many
v_gene: TRBV7-2
CDR3aa: CASSLNRVGIYNEQFF
CDR3nt: TGTGCCAGCAGCTTAAACAGGGTGGGAATCTACAATGAGCAGTTCTTC

j_gene: TRBJ2-1
d_gene: NA
abundance: NA
v_gene: TRBV20-1
CDR3aa: CSARTRLQFF
CDR3nt: TGCAGTGCTAGGACCAGATTGCAGTTCTTC

j_gene: TRBJ2-1
d_gene: TRBD2
abundance: NA
v_gene: TRBV6-2/TRBV6-3
CDR3aa: CASLASGFYNEQFF
CDR3nt: TGTGCCAGCCTTGCTAGCGGTTTTTACAATGAGCAGTTCTTC

j_gene: TRBJ2-1
d_gene: NA
abundance: few
v_gene: TRBV10-1
CDR3aa: CASSDTGAYNEQFF
CDR3nt: TGCGCCAGCAGTGATACGGGGGCCTACAATGAGCAGTTCTTC

j_gene: TRBJ2-1
d_gene: TRBD2
abundance: NA
v_gene: TRBV4-1
CDR3aa: CASSQEAGTSLDEQFF
CDR3nt: TGCGCCAGCAGCCAAGAAGCTGGGACTAGCCTTGATGAGCAGTTCTTC

j_gene: TRBJ2-5
d_gene: NA
abundance: NA
v_gene: TRBV5-5
CDR3aa: CASSPMVQGGLASQYF
CDR3nt: TGTGCCAGCAGCCCGATGGTACAGGGGGGGCTCGCGTCCCAGTACTTC

j_gene: TRBJ2-1
d_gene: TRBD2
abundance: NA
v_gene: TRBV6-1
CDR3aa: CASSPETSGPNEQFF
CDR3nt: TGTGCCAGCAGCCCCGAAACTAGCGGGCCGAATGAGCAGTTCTTC

j_gene: TRBJ2-1
d_gene: NA
abundance: few
v_gene: TRBV11-1
CDR3aa: CASSLAVAARDGLVRGQFF
CDR3nt: TGTGCCAGCAGCTTAGCGGTTGCGGCCCGGGACGGCTTAGTGCGGGGGCAGTTCTTC

j_gene: TRBJ2-5
d_gene: NA
abundance: few
v_gene: TRBV29-1
CDR3aa: CSTDDLLGETQYF
CDR3nt: TGCAGCACGGACGATCTCCTCGGGGAGACCCAGTACTTC

j_gene: TRBJ2-6
d_gene: NA
abundance: NA
v_gene: TRBV9
CDR3aa: CASAWTGAGANVLTF
CDR3nt: TGTGCCAGCGCCTGGACGGGGGCTGGGGCCAACGTCCTGACTTTC